This passage covers 27 T cell receptor beta chains from one sample sequenced in a study of long-term antiretroviral therapy in people with HIV. Survey-level resolution applied to immunoSEQ assay v3.0. The table came from immunoSEQ multiplex PCR; TCRdb's copy has only in-frame clones and leaves some out. The sample contains some 11,000 clones, over 70% of which appear only once. Specimen: unsorted PBMCs, collected 0.8 years before starting antiretroviral therapy. The origin of the receptors is a woman between 40 and 55 years old with HIV.

The DNA of the CDR3 is TGTGCCAGCAGCGGCCGCCACACAACCTACGAGCAGTACTTC. Translated: CASSGRHTTYEQYF. The J gene is TRBJ2-7, the V gene TRBV7-2; no clear D. Germline CDR1 SGHTA, CDR2 FQGNSA. This CDR3 is built from 14 residues. The ends were cut back, 5 bases at V and 2 bases at J, with 13 bases in the middle.

The chain has TRBV2 and TRBJ1-1; D is ambiguous. The V and J ends lost 4 bases and 8 bases respectively, with 14 bases between them. Germline-derived CDR1 and CDR2 are SNHLY and FYNNEI. The CDR3 runs 13 residues. The CDR3 bases are TGTGCCAGCAGTGGGCGTTCCGGGTTCGAAGCTTTCTTT. Translation gives CASSGRSGFEAFF.

The V call is TRBV18, the J call TRBJ1-2; TRBD1 matches at 7 bases. This CDR3 is 15 amino acids long. Germline V gives CDR1 KGHSH, CDR2 LQKENI. The V and J ends lost 3 bases and 3 bases, in that order; junction bases with no gene match: 7. The DNA of the CDR3 is TGTGCCAGCTCACCGAGACAGGGAGGAGACTATGGCTACACCTTC. Its protein is CASSPRQGGDYGYTF.

The CDR3 nucleotides are TGTGCCAGCAGCTTAGGACTAGCGGGAGTTGAGCAGTTCTTC. Translating gives CASSLGLAGVEQFF. The chain joins TRBV7-2 to TRBJ2-1; TRBD2 aligns across 12 bases. Germline V lookup: CDR1 SGHTA, CDR2 FQGNSA. V was clipped by 1 base and J by 9 bases; unmatched bases: 1. The CDR3 consists of 14 residues.

The genes are TRBV18 and TRBJ2-5; D ambiguous. This CDR3 comprises 15 residues. V lost 2 bases, J lost 5 bases, and 15 bases lay in between. CDR1 is KGHSH and CDR2 is LQKENI in the germline V gene. The CDR3 loop is CASSPYYAAQETQYF. CDR3 DNA: TGTGCCAGCTCACCATATTATGCGGCCCAGGAGACCCAGTACTTC.

This clone is a singleton in its sample. This sequence joins TRBV6-1 and TRBJ2-7; D may be TRBD1 (5 bases). This CDR3 comprises 15 residues. Germline CDR1 reads MNHNS; CDR2 reads SASEGT. With 2 bases removed from V and 6 bases from J, the gap between germline ends came to 17 bases. In DNA, the CDR3 is TGTGCCAGCAGTGAACTGCCAGGGCCGCAGGGCGAGCAGTACTTC. Its translation is CASSELPGPQGEQYF.

This clone is classed as medium-sized (0.01 to 0.1%). V usage is TRBV5-5 and J usage is TRBJ1-1; TRBD1 agrees at 7 bases. Germline values: CDR1 SGHKS, CDR2 YYEKEE (reference sequence). The CDR3 has 15 residues. V gave up 0 bases and J gave up 4 bases; unmatched junction bases: 6. The CDR3 DNA sequence: TGTGCCAGCAGCTTGGGGCCGACAGGGATCACTGAAGCTTTCTTT. This sequence encodes CASSLGPTGITEAFF.

J is TRBJ1-1 and V is TRBV18; D possibly corresponds to TRBD1 (5 bases). The CDR3 length is 14 residues. Germline V lookup: CDR1 KGHSH, CDR2 LQKENI. V lost 0 bases and J lost 2, with 7 bases in between. CDR3: CASSPPQGNTEAFF. The CDR3, as DNA: TGTGCCAGCTCACCACCGCAGGGAAACACTGAAGCTTTCTTT.

The chain links TRBV10-3 to TRBJ2-2, with unresolved D. Trimming took off 3 bases at V and 7 bases at J, with 12 bases between the two ends. Germline V gives CDR1 ENHRY, CDR2 SYGVKD. The CDR3 covers 14 residues. CDR3 residues: CAISEGRKGGELFF. CDR3 sequence (DNA): TGTGCCATCAGTGAAGGCAGGAAAGGCGGGGAGCTGTTTTTT.

The CDR3 DNA reads TGTGCCAGCAGTGGACTAGCGGTTTACAATGAGCAGTTCTTC. Amino acids: CASSGLAVYNEQFF. The gene calls are TRBV2 and TRBJ2-1; 9 positions match TRBD2. CDR3 length: 14 amino acids. Losses at the gene ends were 4 bases for V and 4 bases for J; bases not matched to a gene: 2. CDR1 is SNHLY and CDR2 is FYNNEI in the germline V gene.

This chain links TRBV5-8 with TRBJ2-5; D gene ambiguous. This CDR3 is built from 11 residues. The germline gives CDR1 SGHTS, CDR2 YDEGEE. The V gene lost 6 bases and the J gene lost 5 bases, with 8 bases spanning the gap. CDR3 DNA sequence: TGTGCCAGCACCCCTTGGGAGACCCAGTACTTC. Protein sequence: CASTPWETQYF.

The rearrangement links TRBV9 to TRBJ2-1; maybe TRBD1 (6 bases). The CDR3 consists of 15 residues. V lost 3 bases and J 4 bases, leaving 14 bases between the germline ends. Germline CDR1 reads SGDLS; CDR2 reads YYNGEE. The CDR3 is CASSAPGTLYNEQFF. The CDR3 region has the DNA TGTGCCAGCAGCGCCCCCGGGACACTTTACAATGAGCAGTTCTTC.

The chain links TRBV6-5 to TRBJ2-7; the match to TRBD2 covers 8 bases. Trimming took 5 bases from V and 5 from J; bases not matched to a gene: 11. Germline CDR1 and CDR2: MNHEY and SVGAGI. The CDR3 consists of 15 residues. The CDR3 here is CASSTLTGGPHEQYF. The DNA of the CDR3 is TGTGCCAGCAGTACACTAACGGGAGGGCCCCACGAGCAGTACTTC.

The chain combines TRBV6-4 with TRBJ1-5; 8 nucleotides agree with TRBD1. V trimming: 5 bases; J trimming: 1 base; junction bases outside the gene matches: 7. Per the germline V gene, CDR1 is MRHNA and CDR2 is SNTAGT. CDR3 length equals 16 residues. CDR3 amino acids: CASSTDRGRSNQPQHF. CDR3 bases: TGTGCCAGCAGTACAGACAGGGGCCGGAGCAATCAGCCCCAGCATTTT.

The chain uses TRBV4-2 and TRBJ2-1; no definite D call. This CDR3 contains 13 residues. The V gene's germline CDR1 is LGHNA and CDR2 YNFKEQ. V lost 0 bases and J 8 bases, leaving 8 bases between the germline ends. The CDR3 DNA follows: TGTGCCAGCAGCCAAGAAAGTAGGGATGAGCAGTTCTTC. The encoded protein is CASSQESRDEQFF.

The rearrangement links TRBV29-1 to TRBJ2-1; 10 nucleotides agree with TRBD1. The germline V gene has CDR1 SQVTM and CDR2 ANQGSEA. Trimming at V came to 2 bases and at J to 6 bases, leaving 1 base not matched to a gene. This CDR3 spans 13 amino acids. The CDR3 sequence is CSVEWTGGNEQFF. The CDR3 nucleotides are TGCAGCGTTGAATGGACAGGGGGCAATGAGCAGTTCTTC.

The rearrangement uses TRBV6-6 and TRBJ1-2, with D maybe TRBD1 (5 bases). The CDR3 is 14 residues long. The ends were cut back, 8 bases at V and 0 bases at J, with 13 bases in the middle. Germline assignment: CDR1 MNHNY and CDR2 SVGAGI (reference sequence). As DNA, the CDR3 is TGTGCCAGCGGGACCGACGCCTCTAACTATGGCTACACCTTC. It specifies CASGTDASNYGYTF.

This clone was seen more than once but under ten times. This chain links TRBV4-2 with TRBJ1-5; D is unclear. The CDR3 contains 14 residues. Germline V gene sequence: CDR1 LGHNA, CDR2 YNFKEQ. V shed 3 bases and J shed 0 bases, with 6 bases lying between them. CDR3 DNA: TGTGCCAGCAGCCAGGTCGGTAGCAATCAGCCCCAGCATTTT. Translation gives CASSQVGSNQPQHF.

This chain links TRBV7-2 with TRBJ2-3; D call uncertain. The CDR3 runs to 13 residues. The germline V gene has CDR1 SGHTA and CDR2 FQGNSA. Trimming removed 4 bases at V and 0 bases at J, with 5 bases between. In DNA form, the CDR3 reads TGTGCCAGCAGCTCGATTAGCACAGATACGCAGTATTTT. It is translated as CASSSISTDTQYF.

The CDR3 sequence is CGTRGSGSGDTQYF. The CDR3 DNA reads as TGTGGGACGAGGGGGAGCGGGAGCGGGGATACGCAGTATTTT. The rearrangement joins TRBV6-5 to TRBJ2-3; 8 nucleotides match TRBD2. This CDR3 is built from 14 residues. Germline V gene lookup returns CDR1 MNHEY and CDR2 SVGAGI.

This chain uses TRBV29-1 with TRBJ2-2; D remains unclear. Trimming removed 6 bases from V and 0 bases from J, with 11 bases in between. Germline V gene lookup returns CDR1 SQVTM and CDR2 ANQGSEA. This CDR3 contains 14 residues. Here the CDR3 reads CSVRRDANTGELFF. The CDR3 coding sequence is TGCAGCGTGAGACGTGACGCGAACACCGGGGAGCTGTTTTTT.

This chain links TRBV20-1 with TRBJ2-2, with D tentatively TRBD2 (5 bases). The germline gives CDR1 DFQATT, CDR2 SNEGSKA (reference sequence). The V gene lost 3 bases and the J gene lost 6 bases, with 5 bases spanning the gap. The CDR3 is 11 residues long. The CDR3 sequence is CSAREAGELFF. In DNA form, the CDR3 reads TGCAGTGCTAGGGAGGCCGGGGAGCTGTTTTTT.

The chain joins TRBV5-4 to TRBJ2-7; 8 bases map to TRBD2. After removal of 0 bases from V and 4 bases from J, the junction contained 12 bases not matched to a gene. The CDR3 length is 17 residues. Germline assignment: CDR1 SGHNT and CDR2 YYREEE (reference sequence). Written as DNA, the CDR3 is TGTGCCAGCAGCTTGGGAAAGGGGACTAGTAAAGTTTACGAGCAGTACTTC. It yields the protein CASSLGKGTSKVYEQYF.

The rearrangement joins TRBV5-6 to TRBJ2-3, with D maybe TRBD1 (6 bases). This CDR3 comprises 17 residues. CDR1 SGHDT and CDR2 YYEEEE come from the germline V gene. V lost 0 bases and J 1 base, leaving 15 bases between the germline ends. The CDR3 coding sequence is TGTGCCAGCAGCTTGGCGCTGACAGGTGTTGGCACAGATACGCAGTATTTT. Residues: CASSLALTGVGTDTQYF.

The chain joins TRBV6-6 to TRBJ2-3; 10 bases match TRBD2. CDR3 size: 16 residues. The germline CDR1 and CDR2 sequences are MNHNY and SVGAGI (reference sequence). With 0 bases clipped from V and 7 bases from J, the junction kept 7 bases outside the gene matches. This chain's CDR3 is CASSYSRASGRYTQYF. The CDR3 DNA is TGTGCCAGCAGTTACTCGAGAGCTAGCGGGAGATATACGCAGTATTTT.

This clone turned up a few times. The genes are TRBV30 and TRBJ1-2, with TRBD1 as a possible D gene (5 bases). CDR3 length: 12 residues. Germline V lookup: CDR1 GTSNPN, CDR2 SVGIG (reference sequence). Trimming shortened V by 3 bases and J by 8 bases, and 13 bases separated the two germline ends. CDR3 coding DNA: TGTGCCTGGAGAACGGGGGAAGGCGGCTACACCTTC. Translated: CAWRTGEGGYTF.

This clone was observed once. V is TRBV7-9 and J is TRBJ1-2, with D tentatively TRBD1 (5 bases). The CDR3 spans 16 residues. The V gene's germline CDR1 is SEHNR and CDR2 FQNEAQ (reference sequence). V was trimmed by 5 bases and J by 4 bases, leaving 20 bases between them. For the CDR3, the DNA is TGTGCCAGCAGCCCCAGGGTGCAGGGCTCGGGCTATGGCTACACCTTC. This sequence encodes CASSPRVQGSGYGYTF.